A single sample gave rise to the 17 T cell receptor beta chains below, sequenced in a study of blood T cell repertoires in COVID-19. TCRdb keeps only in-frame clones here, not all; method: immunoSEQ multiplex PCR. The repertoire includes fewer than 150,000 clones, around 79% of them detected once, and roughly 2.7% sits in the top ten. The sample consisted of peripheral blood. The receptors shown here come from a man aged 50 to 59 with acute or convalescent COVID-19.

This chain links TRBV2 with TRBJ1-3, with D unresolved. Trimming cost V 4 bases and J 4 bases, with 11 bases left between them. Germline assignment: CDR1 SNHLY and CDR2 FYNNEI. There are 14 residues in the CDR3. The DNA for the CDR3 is TGTGCCAGCAGTGTTGAAAGCGCGGGAAACACCATATATTTT. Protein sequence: CASSVESAGNTIYF. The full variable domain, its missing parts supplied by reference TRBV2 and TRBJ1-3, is EPEVTQTPSHQVTQMGQEVILRCVPISNHLYFYWYRQILGQKVEFLVSFYNNEISEKSEIFDDQFSVERPDGSNFTLKIRSTKLEDSAMYFCASSVESAGNTIYFGEGSWLTVV.

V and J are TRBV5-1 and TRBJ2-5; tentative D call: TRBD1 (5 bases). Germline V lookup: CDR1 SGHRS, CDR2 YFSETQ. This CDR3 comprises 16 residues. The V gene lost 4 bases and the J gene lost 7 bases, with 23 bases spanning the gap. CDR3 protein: CASSLATTGGPATQYF. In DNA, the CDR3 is TGCGCCAGCAGCCTGGCCACTACAGGTGGTCCTGCGACCCAGTACTTC.

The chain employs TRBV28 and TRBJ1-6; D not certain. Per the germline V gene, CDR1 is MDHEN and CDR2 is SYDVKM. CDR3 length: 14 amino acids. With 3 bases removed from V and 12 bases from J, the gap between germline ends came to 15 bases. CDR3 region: CASSLPIRGGPLHF. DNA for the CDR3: TGTGCCAGCAGTTTGCCCATACGGGGTGGACCCCTCCACTTT. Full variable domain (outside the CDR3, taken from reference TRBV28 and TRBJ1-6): DVKVTQSSRYLVKRTGEKVFLECVQDMDHENMFWYRQDPGLGLRLIYFSYDVKMKEKGDIPEGYSVSREKKERFSLILESASTNQTSMYLCASSLPIRGGPLHFGNGTRLTVT.

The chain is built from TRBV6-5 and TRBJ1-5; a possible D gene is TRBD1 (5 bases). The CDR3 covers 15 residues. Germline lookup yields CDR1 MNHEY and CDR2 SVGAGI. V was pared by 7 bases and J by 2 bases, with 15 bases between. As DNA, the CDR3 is TGTGCCAGCACCTTAGGCCAGGGCGGCAATCAGCCCCAGCATTTT. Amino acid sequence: CASTLGQGGNQPQHF.

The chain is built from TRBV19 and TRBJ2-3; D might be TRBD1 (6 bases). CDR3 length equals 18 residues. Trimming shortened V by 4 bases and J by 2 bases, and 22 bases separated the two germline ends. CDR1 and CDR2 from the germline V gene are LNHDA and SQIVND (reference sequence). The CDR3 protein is CASSTHLQGSNPTDTQYF. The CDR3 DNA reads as TGTGCCAGTAGTACTCACCTACAGGGTTCGAACCCCACAGATACGCAGTATTTT.

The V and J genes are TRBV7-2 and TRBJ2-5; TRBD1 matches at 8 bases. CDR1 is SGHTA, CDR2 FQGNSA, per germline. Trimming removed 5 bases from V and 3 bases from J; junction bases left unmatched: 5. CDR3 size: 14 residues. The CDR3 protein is CASSRKTGEETQYF. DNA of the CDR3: TGTGCCAGCAGCCGCAAGACAGGGGAAGAGACCCAGTACTTC.

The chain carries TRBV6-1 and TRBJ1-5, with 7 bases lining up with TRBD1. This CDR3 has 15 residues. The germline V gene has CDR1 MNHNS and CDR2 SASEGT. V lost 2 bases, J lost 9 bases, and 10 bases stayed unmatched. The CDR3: CASSELEQGFRPQHF. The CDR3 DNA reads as TGTGCCAGCAGTGAACTCGAACAGGGGTTTAGGCCCCAGCATTTT.

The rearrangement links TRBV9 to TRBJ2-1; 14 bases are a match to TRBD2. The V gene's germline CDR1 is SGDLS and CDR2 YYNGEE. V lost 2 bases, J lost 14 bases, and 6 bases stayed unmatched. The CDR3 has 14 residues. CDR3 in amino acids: CASSVGTSGRVKFF. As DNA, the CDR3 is TGTGCCAGCAGCGTTGGGACTAGCGGGAGAGTTAAGTTCTTC.

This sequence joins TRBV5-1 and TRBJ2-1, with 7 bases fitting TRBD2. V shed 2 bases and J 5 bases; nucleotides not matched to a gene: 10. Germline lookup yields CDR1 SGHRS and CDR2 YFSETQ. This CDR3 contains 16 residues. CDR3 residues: CASSFLGGRRDNEQFF. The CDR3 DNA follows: TGCGCCAGCAGCTTTCTCGGGGGGAGAAGGGACAATGAGCAGTTCTTC.

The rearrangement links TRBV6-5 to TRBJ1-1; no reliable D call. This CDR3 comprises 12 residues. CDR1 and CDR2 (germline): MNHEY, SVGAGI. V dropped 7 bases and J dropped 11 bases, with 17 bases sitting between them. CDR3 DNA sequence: TGTGCCAGCAAGGGCGGGCGCAAGTCGGCTTTCTTT. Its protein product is CASKGGRKSAFF.

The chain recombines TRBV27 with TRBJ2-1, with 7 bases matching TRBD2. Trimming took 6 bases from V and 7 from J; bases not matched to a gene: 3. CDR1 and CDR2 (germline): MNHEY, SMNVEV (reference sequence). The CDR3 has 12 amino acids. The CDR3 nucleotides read TGTGCCAGCAGCCAGGGAGGGAATGAGCAGTTCTTC. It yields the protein CASSQGGNEQFF.

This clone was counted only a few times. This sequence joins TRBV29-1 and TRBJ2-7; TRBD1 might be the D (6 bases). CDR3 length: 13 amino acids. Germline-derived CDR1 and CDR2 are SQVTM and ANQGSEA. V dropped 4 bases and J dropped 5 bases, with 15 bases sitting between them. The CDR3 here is CSVGFRGRNEQYF. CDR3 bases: TGCAGCGTTGGGTTCAGGGGTCGTAACGAGCAGTACTTC.

The CDR3 is CASSLDFAGNTIYF. The CDR3 nucleotides are TGCGCCAGCAGCTTGGATTTTGCGGGGAACACCATATATTTT. The chain links TRBV5-1 to TRBJ1-3; D gene uncertain. CDR1 is SGHRS and CDR2 is YFSETQ in the germline V gene. V gave up 0 bases and J gave up 7 bases, with 11 bases separating them. The CDR3 is 14 residues long.

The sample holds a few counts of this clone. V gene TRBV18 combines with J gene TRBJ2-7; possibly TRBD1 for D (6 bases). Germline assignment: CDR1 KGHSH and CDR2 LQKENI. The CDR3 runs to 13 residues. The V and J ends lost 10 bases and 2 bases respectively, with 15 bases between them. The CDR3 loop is CATRRDMAYEQYF. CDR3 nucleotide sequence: TGTGCCACCCGACGGGACATGGCCTACGAGCAGTACTTC.

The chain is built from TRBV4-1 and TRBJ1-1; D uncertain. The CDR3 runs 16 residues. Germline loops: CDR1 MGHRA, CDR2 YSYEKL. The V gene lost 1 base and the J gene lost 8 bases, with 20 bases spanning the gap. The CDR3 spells CASSQGRIADLREAFF. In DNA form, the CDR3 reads TGCGCCAGCAGCCAAGGAAGGATAGCCGACTTGAGGGAAGCTTTCTTT.

This chain's CDR3 is CASSTPTRGGVNEQFF. CDR3 nucleotides: TGTGCCAGCAGTACACCTACCCGGGGAGGGGTAAATGAGCAGTTCTTC. This sequence joins TRBV28 and TRBJ2-1; TRBD2 matches at 7 bases. With V trimmed by 5 bases and J by 7 bases, 14 bases remained unmatched. The germline V gene has CDR1 MDHEN and CDR2 SYDVKM. The CDR3 consists of 16 residues. Combining the CDR3 with reference TRBV28 and TRBJ2-1 gives the whole variable domain DVKVTQSSRYLVKRTGEKVFLECVQDMDHENMFWYRQDPGLGLRLIYFSYDVKMKEKGDIPEGYSVSREKKERFSLILESASTNQTSMYLCASSTPTRGGVNEQFFGPGTRLTVL.

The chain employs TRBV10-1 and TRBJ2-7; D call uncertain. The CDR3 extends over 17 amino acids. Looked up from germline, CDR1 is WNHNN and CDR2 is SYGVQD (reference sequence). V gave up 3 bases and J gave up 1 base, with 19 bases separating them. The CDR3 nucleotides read TGCGCCAGCAGTGAATATTGTCTTGGCGGCCTGTCCTACGAGCAGTACTTC. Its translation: CASSEYCLGGLSYEQYF.